This record looks at one T cell receptor beta chain sequence and its context. The target antigen is unknown. This CDR3 has 15 amino acids. From germline, CDR1 is SEHNR and CDR2 FQNEAQ (reference sequence). Trimming shortened V by 5 bases and J by 0 bases, and 13 bases separated the two germline ends. Clinical symptoms, serum thyroxine, TRAb, thyroid ultrasound and orbital computed tomography informed diagnoses. What was amplified from RNA transcripts were TCR beta CDR3 regions. An initial round of RT-PCR targeting the TCR CDR3 relied on the HTBI primer set. Via MiXCR, TCRdb re-called the multiplex PCR reads, giving one row per CDR3 protein. The repertoire holds about 380,000 distinct CDR3 sequences, with 18% as singletons. This specimen comes from a study of T cells in Graves' hyperthyroidism and ophthalmopathy. Study results and limitations: Most clonotypes expanded in thyroid above 0.001 were likewise present in blood. A model of 13 V-J features distinguished ophthalmopathy from stable hyperthyroidism.

The source material was blood. This sequence was found in a man between 18 and 35 years old with Graves' ophthalmopathy. The chain has TRBV7-9 and TRBJ1-1; D gene uncertain. CDR3 sequence reads: CASSARDSVNTEAFF. The DNA for the CDR3 is TGTGCCAGCAGCGCACGAGATTCGGTGAACACTGAAGCTTTCTTT.